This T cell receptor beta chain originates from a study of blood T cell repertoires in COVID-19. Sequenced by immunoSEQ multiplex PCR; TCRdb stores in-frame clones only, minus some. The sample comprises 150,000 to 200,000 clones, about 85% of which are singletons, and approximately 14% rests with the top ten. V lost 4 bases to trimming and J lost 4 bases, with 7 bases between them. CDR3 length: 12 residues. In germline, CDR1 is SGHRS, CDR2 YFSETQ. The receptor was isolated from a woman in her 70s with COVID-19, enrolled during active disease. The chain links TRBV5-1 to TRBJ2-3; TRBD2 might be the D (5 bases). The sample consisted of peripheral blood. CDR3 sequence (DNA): TGCGCCAGCAGCGAGGAGGCAGATACGCAGTATTTT. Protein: CASSEEADTQYF.